Listed below are T cell receptor beta chains from one sample, sequenced in a study of metastatic and nonmetastatic thyroid tumors. TCRdb re-called clones via MiXCR from the PCR reads. This table holds more than 20,000 clones, about 10% found once. Sequencing was performed on blood. The source is a female donor with papillary thyroid cancer or a benign thyroid nodule (not recorded which). Some clones in this sample may be carry-over from other donors' samples. Each CDR3 is given with its conserved first and last residue. D genes are given only for firm matches. Some rows mark clone size as missing; the rest say once, few, many or name a class of expanded clone.

V	D	J	size	CDR3	DNA
TRBV10-3	TRBD1	TRBJ2-1	many	CAIRGTGGSNEQFF	TGTGCCATCAGGGGGACAGGGGGAAGCAATGAGCAGTTCTTC
TRBV28	NA	TRBJ1-3	many	CASRSLQGKGNTIYF	TGTGCCAGCAGGTCACTACAGGGTAAAGGAAACACCATATATTTT
TRBV25-1	NA	TRBJ1-2	few	CASTEFGGKGYTF	TGTGCCAGCACTGAATTCGGCGGAAAAGGCTACACCTTC
TRBV6-4	TRBD2	TRBJ2-7	few	CASSDGTSGTYEQYF	TGTGCCAGCAGTGACGGGACTAGCGGGACCTACGAGCAGTACTTC
TRBV19	TRBD2	TRBJ2-7	many	CASESSRTSGRGYEQYF	TGTGCCAGTGAAAGTTCCCGGACTAGCGGGAGAGGGTACGAGCAGTACTTC
TRBV20-1	NA	TRBJ2-1	many	CSANEGIARGNEQFF	TGCAGTGCCAACGAGGGGATAGCGAGGGGGAATGAGCAGTTCTTC
TRBV6-7	NA	TRBJ2-2	many	CASSYSSFQGIHTGELFF	TGTGCCAGCAGTTACTCGAGTTTTCAGGGTATCCACACCGGGGAGCTGTTTTTT
TRBV4-1	NA	TRBJ1-2	large	CASSQEQSGLAGYTF	TGCGCCAGCAGCCAAGAACAATCAGGGTTGGCAGGCTACACCTTC
TRBV2	NA	TRBJ2-5	many	CASRMDTSQETQYF	TGTGCCAGCAGGATGGACACGAGTCAAGAGACCCAGTACTTC
TRBV7-3	TRBD1	TRBJ2-6	many	CASSNNSDRAFEANVLTF	TGTGCCAGCAGCAACAATTCGGACAGGGCCTTTGAGGCCAACGTCCTGACTTTC
TRBV9	TRBD1	TRBJ2-7	many	CASSEGQATYYEQYF	TGTGCCAGCAGCGAGGGACAGGCCACCTATTACGAGCAGTACTTC
TRBV28	TRBD2	TRBJ2-7	medium-sized	CASSPTRTSGRYEQYF	TGTGCCAGCAGCCCGACTCGGACTAGCGGGAGGTACGAGCAGTACTTC
TRBV3-1	NA	TRBJ2-7	many	CASSQVSLTYEQYF	TGTGCCAGCAGCCAAGTTTCGCTAACCTACGAGCAGTACTTC
TRBV6-1	NA	TRBJ2-1	NA	CASSATGQYNEQIF	TGTGCCAGCAGCGCAACCGGACAATACAATGAGCAGATCTTC
TRBV28	NA	TRBJ1-1	many	CASSLEAVEAFF	TGTGCCAGCAGTTTGGAGGCCGTAGAAGCTTTCTTT
TRBV2	TRBD1	TRBJ2-1	many	CASRGQGSYNEQFF	TGTGCCAGCAGAGGACAGGGCTCCTACAATGAGCAGTTCTTC
TRBV6-1	TRBD2	TRBJ2-7	medium-sized	CASRTSGTYEQYF	TGTGCCAGCAGGACTAGCGGGACCTACGAGCAGTACTTC
TRBV30	NA	TRBJ1-5	many	CAWSGGDTRNQPQHF	TGTGCCTGGAGTGGGGGGGACACGCGCAATCAGCCCCAGCATTTT
TRBV11-2	TRBD1	TRBJ2-3	many	CASSLRTGGPGDTQYF	TGTGCCAGCAGCTTAAGAACAGGGGGCCCGGGAGATACGCAGTATTTT
TRBV6-2/TRBV6-3	TRBD2	TRBJ2-1	few	CASSYRRQGLAGPTGSYNEQFF	TGTGCCAGCAGTTACCGCCGGCAGGGACTAGCGGGACCGACGGGCTCCTACAATGAGCAGTTCTTC
TRBV12-3/TRBV12-4	TRBD1	TRBJ1-1	NA	CASSFRGGGINTEAFF	TGTGCCAGCAGTTTTAGAGGGGGCGGTATTAACACTGAAGCTTTCTTT
TRBV6-1	NA	TRBJ2-5	medium-sized	CASSVRGAGGETQYF	TGTGCCAGCAGTGTGAGGGGCGCAGGAGGCGAGACCCAGTACTTC
TRBV30	NA	TRBJ2-7	many	CAWGGRGEWNEQYF	TGTGCCTGGGGGGGGAGAGGTGAGTGGAACGAGCAGTACTTC
TRBV28	NA	TRBJ2-7	NA	CASIFSGGQYEHYF	TGTGCCAGCATTTTTTCCGGGGGCCAATACGAGCATTACTTC
TRBV12-3/TRBV12-4	TRBD1	TRBJ2-7	many	CASSSGQGYEQYF	TGTGCCAGCAGTTCAGGACAGGGCTACGAGCAGTACTTC
TRBV12-3/TRBV12-4	TRBD2	TRBJ2-5	many	CASSTPLAGGPETQYF	TGTGCCAGCAGTACCCCCCTAGCGGGAGGGCCGGAGACCCAGTACTTC
TRBV30	NA	TRBJ1-2	many	CAWSVSQRFGYTF	TGTGCCTGGAGTGTATCTCAGCGGTTTGGCTACACCTTC
TRBV29-1	TRBD1	TRBJ1-2	many	CSVDNRGVGYTF	TGCAGCGTTGATAACAGGGGGGTGGGCTACACCTTC
TRBV12-5	TRBD2	TRBJ2-5	many	CASGLVPGGGPQTQYF	TGTGCTAGTGGTTTGGTACCCGGGGGAGGGCCGCAGACCCAGTACTTC
TRBV19	NA	TRBJ1-3	NA	CASSGFSGNTIYF	TGTGCCAGTTCGGGTTTCTCTGGAAACACCATATATTTT
TRBV6-1	NA	TRBJ2-2	few	CASSATVGTGELFF	TGTGCCAGCAGTGCAACAGTGGGCACTGGGGAGCTGTTTTTT
TRBV5-1	NA	TRBJ2-3	many	CASSLGLTSTDTQYF	TGCGCCAGCAGCTTGGGCCTAACAAGCACAGATACGCAGTATTTT
TRBV25-1	NA	TRBJ2-5	many	CASSLGETQYF	TGTGCCAGCAGCCTAGGAGAGACCCAGTACTTC
TRBV6-4	NA	TRBJ1-5	many	CASSEFGGLNQPQHF	TGTGCCAGCAGTGAATTTGGGGGATTAAATCAGCCCCAGCATTTT
TRBV6-5	NA	TRBJ2-7	NA	CASSSTEPYEQYF	TGTGCCAGCAGTTCGACAGAGCCTTACGAGCAGTACTTC
TRBV19	TRBD2	TRBJ2-1	NA	CASIIQTSDGQFF	TGTGCCAGTATTATACAGACTAGCGATGGGCAGTTCTTC
TRBV6-5	TRBD1	TRBJ1-1	many	CASSYSITGGIDTEAFF	TGTGCCAGCAGTTACTCGATAACAGGGGGTATCGACACTGAAGCTTTCTTT
TRBV12-3/TRBV12-4	NA	TRBJ2-7	few	CASSDLSPSYEQYF	TGTGCCAGCAGTGACCTTAGCCCGTCCTACGAGCAGTACTTC
TRBV10-3	NA	TRBJ1-1	many	CAISIGGSLDTEAFF	TGTGCCATCAGTATAGGGGGGAGTTTAGACACTGAAGCTTTCTTT
TRBV4-3	TRBD1	TRBJ2-7	many	CASSQELRQGSFHEQYF	TGCGCCAGCAGCCAAGAACTGCGACAGGGGTCGTTTCACGAGCAGTACTTC
TRBV7-8	NA	TRBJ1-2	many	CASSLGKQNYGYTF	TGTGCCAGCAGCTTAGGAAAACAGAACTATGGCTACACCTTC
TRBV27	NA	TRBJ2-5	many	CASSLSRGGSQETQYF	TGTGCCAGCAGTTTATCAAGGGGGGGCTCCCAAGAGACCCAGTACTTC
TRBV10-3	NA	TRBJ2-6	NA	CAISESDSGFYSGANVLTF	TGTGCCATCAGTGAGTCGGACAGTGGTTTCTATTCTGGGGCCAACGTCCTGACTTTC
TRBV7-8	NA	TRBJ2-1	many	CASSRPGTLYNEQFF	TGTGCCAGCAGCCGTCCCGGGACGTTATACAATGAGCAGTTCTTC
TRBV12-3/TRBV12-4	NA	TRBJ2-7	NA	CASSLLQGCGQYF	TGTGCCAGCAGCCTACTCCAGGGGTGCGGACAGTACTTC
TRBV6-1	TRBD2	TRBJ2-7	medium-sized	CASSPTGGSYEQYF	TGTGCCAGCAGTCCGACCGGGGGGTCCTACGAGCAGTACTTC
TRBV6-1	NA	TRBJ2-7	medium-sized	CALDMSPGDEQYF	TGTGCCCTAGATATGTCCCCCGGGGACGAGCAGTACTTC
TRBV7-8	TRBD2	TRBJ2-1	many	CASRPGRASGPSEQFF	TGTGCCAGCAGACCCGGGAGGGCTAGCGGCCCTTCTGAGCAGTTCTTC
TRBV5-6	NA	TRBJ1-6	many	CASSSSNSPLHF	TGTGCCAGCAGCTCCAGCAATTCACCCCTCCACTTT
TRBV20-1	TRBD1	TRBJ2-2	many	CSARTGGITGELFF	TGCAGTGCTCGGACAGGGGGCATCACCGGGGAGCTGTTTTTT
TRBV6-2/TRBV6-3	TRBD2	TRBJ2-1	medium-sized	CASSYSGSSYNEQFF	TGTGCCAGCAGTTATAGCGGGAGCTCCTACAATGAGCAGTTCTTC
TRBV6-2/TRBV6-3	NA	TRBJ1-1	many	CASSGDLAEAFF	TGTGCCAGCAGCGGGGACTTGGCTGAAGCTTTCTTT
TRBV4-1	NA	TRBJ1-2	many	CASSQDRLNYGYTF	TGCGCCAGCAGCCAAGATAGGCTGAACTATGGCTACACCTTC
TRBV10-1	TRBD2	TRBJ2-2	many	CASSEPKTLAGGITGELFF	TGCGCCAGCAGTGAGCCCAAAACCCTAGCGGGAGGAATCACCGGGGAGCTGTTTTTT
TRBV20-1	NA	TRBJ2-7	many	CSADFGPSGEQYF	TGCAGTGCTGACTTCGGGCCGTCGGGCGAGCAGTACTTC
TRBV6-4	NA	TRBJ1-1	many	CASSDPLPQCKEAFF	TGTGCCAGCAGTGACCCTCTCCCCCAATGCAAGGAAGCTTTCTTT
TRBV7-9	NA	TRBJ2-3	NA	CASSDDRYTQYF	TGTGCCAGCAGCGACGACCGATATACGCAGTATTTT